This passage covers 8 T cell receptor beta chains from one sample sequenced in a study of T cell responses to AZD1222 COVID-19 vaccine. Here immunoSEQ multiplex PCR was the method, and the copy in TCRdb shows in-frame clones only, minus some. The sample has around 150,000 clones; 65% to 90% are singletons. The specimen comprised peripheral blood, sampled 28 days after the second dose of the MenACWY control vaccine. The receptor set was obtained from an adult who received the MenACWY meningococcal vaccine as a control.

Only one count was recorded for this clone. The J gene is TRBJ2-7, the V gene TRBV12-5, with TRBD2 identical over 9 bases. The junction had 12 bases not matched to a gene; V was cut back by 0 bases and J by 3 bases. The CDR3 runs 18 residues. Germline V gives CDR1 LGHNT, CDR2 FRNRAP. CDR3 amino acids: CASGLVVGSGSPSYEQYF. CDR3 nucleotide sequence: TGTGCTAGTGGTTTGGTCGTAGGTAGCGGGAGCCCTAGCTACGAGCAGTACTTC. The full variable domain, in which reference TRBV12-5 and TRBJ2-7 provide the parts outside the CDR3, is DARVTQTPRHKVTEMGQEVTMRCQPILGHNTVFWYRQTMMQGLELLAYFRNRAPLDDSGMPKDRFSAEMPDATLATLKIQPSEPRDSAVYFCASGLVVGSGSPSYEQYFGPGTRLTVT.

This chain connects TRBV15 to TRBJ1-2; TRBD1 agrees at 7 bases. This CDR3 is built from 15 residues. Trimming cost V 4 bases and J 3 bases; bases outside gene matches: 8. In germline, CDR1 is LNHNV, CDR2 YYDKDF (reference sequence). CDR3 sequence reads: CATSIATGEYYGYTF. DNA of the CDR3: TGTGCCACCAGCATAGCCACAGGGGAGTACTATGGCTACACCTTC.

In DNA form, the CDR3 reads TGTGCCAGCAGCCCCGGGTCCGGGTATGGCTACACCTTC. Translation: CASSPGSGYGYTF. The V gene is TRBV6-5, the J gene TRBJ1-2; no definite D call. Looked up from germline, CDR1 is MNHEY and CDR2 is SVGAGI. The CDR3 sequence is 13 residues long. V lost 6 bases, J lost 5 bases, and 13 bases lay in between.

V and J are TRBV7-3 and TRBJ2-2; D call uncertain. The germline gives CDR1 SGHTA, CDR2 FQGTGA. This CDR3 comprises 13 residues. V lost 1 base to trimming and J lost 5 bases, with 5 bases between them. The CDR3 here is CASSLILTGELFF. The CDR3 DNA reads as TGTGCCAGCAGCTTAATCTTAACCGGGGAGCTGTTTTTT.

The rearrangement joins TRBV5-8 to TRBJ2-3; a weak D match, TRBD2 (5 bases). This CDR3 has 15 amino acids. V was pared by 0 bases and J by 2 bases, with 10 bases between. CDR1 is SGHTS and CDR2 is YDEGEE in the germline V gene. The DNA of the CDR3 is TGTGCCAGCAGCTTGGGGGGAGCGAACACAGATACGCAGTATTTT. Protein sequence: CASSLGGANTDTQYF.

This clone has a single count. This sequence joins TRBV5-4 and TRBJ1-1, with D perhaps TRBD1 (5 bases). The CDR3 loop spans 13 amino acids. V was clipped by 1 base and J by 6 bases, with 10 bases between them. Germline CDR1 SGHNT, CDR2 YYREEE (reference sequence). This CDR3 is CASSLQGTPEAFF. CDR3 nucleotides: TGTGCCAGCAGCTTGCAAGGGACTCCTGAAGCTTTCTTT.

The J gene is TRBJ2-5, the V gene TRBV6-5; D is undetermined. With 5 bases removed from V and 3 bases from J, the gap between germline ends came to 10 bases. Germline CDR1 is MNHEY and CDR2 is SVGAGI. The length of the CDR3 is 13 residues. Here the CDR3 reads CASSQNIKETQYF. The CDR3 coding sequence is TGTGCCAGCAGTCAGAATATCAAAGAGACCCAGTACTTC.

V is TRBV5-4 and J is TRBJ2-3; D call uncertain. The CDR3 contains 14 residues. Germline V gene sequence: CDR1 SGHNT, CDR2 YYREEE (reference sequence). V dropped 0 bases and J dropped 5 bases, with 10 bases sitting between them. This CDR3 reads CASSLEDPKDTQYF. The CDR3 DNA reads TGTGCCAGCAGCTTGGAGGACCCCAAAGATACGCAGTATTTT.